The source of this TCR beta chain is a study of cytomegalovirus exposure and HLA in healthy donors. Whole-study results and caveats: Rare TCR sequences predominated, though certain public TCRs were found in many donors. For cytomegalovirus status, the classifier reportedly gave diagnoses with high specificity and sensitivity. In the roughly 130 validation repertoires, a later analysis found that first-cohort TCR clusters tended to co-occur. In vitro confirmation showed three CMV-associated chains to be CMV antigen specific.

As regards this clone: As yet, its antigen is unknown.

V dropped 2 bases and J dropped 6; count of bases not matched to a gene: 4. The CDR3 sequence is 15 residues long. Per the germline V gene, CDR1 is MDHEN and CDR2 is SYDVKM. Here immunoSEQ multiplex PCR was the method, and the copy in TCRdb shows in-frame clones only, minus some. The sample has over 150,000 clones; just under 90% are singletons. The sample consisted of PBMCs. The TCR sequence derives from a woman aged 18-30 years in good health and CMV-seropositive. The rearrangement uses TRBV28 and TRBJ2-1, with 10 bases matching TRBD2. The DNA of the CDR3 is TGTGCCAGCAGTTTAGTATCTAGCGGGAGCAATGAGCAGTTCTTC. This codes for CASSLVSSGSNEQFF. The whole variable domain, remainder taken from reference TRBV28 and TRBJ2-1, is DVKVTQSSRYLVKRTGEKVFLECVQDMDHENMFWYRQDPGLGLRLIYFSYDVKMKEKGDIPEGYSVSREKKERFSLILESASTNQTSMYLCASSLVSSGSNEQFFGPGTRLTVL.